Below, 32 T cell receptor beta chains from the same sample are listed, as sequenced in a study of T cell changes during pregnancy in multiple sclerosis. The protocol was immunoSEQ multiplex PCR, while the TCRdb copy is restricted to in-frame clones and leaves out a portion. Of about 60,000 clones listed, roughly 93% were seen once; the top ten hold 3% to 4.5%. Sample: CD8+ T cells from peripheral blood mononuclear cells, taken in the second trimester of pregnancy. The receptors originated from a female donor with multiple sclerosis, enrolled in a pregnancy study.

The genes are TRBV28 and TRBJ1-1; D ambiguous. The CDR3 is 14 residues long. V lost 3 bases and J lost 4, with 12 bases in between. CDR1 is MDHEN, CDR2 SYDVKM, per germline. The CDR3 coding sequence is TGTGCCAGCAGTTTGGAGGGCGCCACCACTGAAGCTTTCTTT. Translated: CASSLEGATTEAFF.

The gene calls are TRBV5-1 and TRBJ2-3; 8 nucleotides agree with TRBD2. CDR3 length: 16 amino acids. Germline loops: CDR1 SGHRS, CDR2 YFSETQ. With V trimmed by 0 bases and J by 2 bases, 5 bases remained unmatched. The DNA of the CDR3 is TGCGCCAGCAGCTTGGTCAGCGGGGGAATCACAGATACGCAGTATTTT. Protein sequence: CASSLVSGGITDTQYF.

The chain is built from TRBV7-6 and TRBJ2-3; 15 bases match TRBD2. The CDR3 consists of 17 residues. J gave up 0 bases and V 4 bases, and 2 bases lay outside the gene matches. Germline V CDR1 and CDR2: SGHVS, FNYEAQ. This CDR3 reads CASSSGLAGGSTDTQYF. DNA for the CDR3: TGTGCCAGCAGCTCCGGACTAGCGGGAGGGAGCACAGATACGCAGTATTTT.

The chain carries TRBV4-1 and TRBJ2-3, with 7 bases aligning to TRBD2. The CDR3 extends over 20 amino acids. Per germline, CDR1 MGHRA and CDR2 YSYEKL. J gave up 0 bases and V 2 bases, and 17 bases lay outside the gene matches. CDR3: CASSQSPPGGLPDSTDTQYF. Written as DNA, the CDR3 is TGCGCCAGCAGCCAAAGCCCTCCGGGGGGTCTTCCCGATAGCACAGATACGCAGTATTTT.

J is TRBJ2-2 and V is TRBV5-4, with 7 bases that match TRBD2. This CDR3 region has 15 residues. Germline CDR1 SGHNT, CDR2 YYREEE (reference sequence). After removal of 0 bases from V and 1 base from J, the junction contained 0 bases not matched to a gene. The CDR3, as DNA: TGTGCCAGCAGCTTGGAGCGGGAGAACACCGGGGAGCTGTTTTTT. It is translated as CASSLERENTGELFF.

This CDR3 is CASTAGLGNTIYF. The CDR3 DNA reads as TGTGCCAGCACTGCCGGGTTAGGAAACACCATATATTTT. The chain links TRBV25-1 to TRBJ1-3; no firm D call. Germline V lookup: CDR1 MGHDK, CDR2 SYGVNS. The CDR3 is 13 residues long. V shed 7 bases and J shed 4 bases, with 11 bases lying between them.

The rearrangement joins TRBV4-1 to TRBJ2-2; 8 bases match TRBD2. With V trimmed by 6 bases and J by 3 bases, 9 bases remained unmatched. The CDR3 is 16 residues long. CDR1 and CDR2 from the germline V gene are MGHRA and YSYEKL. CDR3 coding DNA: TGCGCCAGCAGTCCCGAGCGGGAGTGGCACACCGGGGAGCTGTTTTTT. Amino acid sequence: CASSPEREWHTGELFF.

This clone appeared once. The chain uses TRBV27 and TRBJ1-5, with D possibly matching TRBD1 (6 bases). Germline V CDR1 and CDR2: MNHEY, SMNVEV (reference sequence). V lost 6 bases to trimming and J lost 2 bases, with 14 bases between them. This CDR3 region has 15 residues. CDR3 residues: CASRAGAGGNQPQHF. Written as DNA, the CDR3 is TGTGCCAGCAGGGCAGGGGCCGGGGGCAATCAGCCCCAGCATTTT.

This clone was observed once. This chain joins TRBV4-1 and TRBJ2-7; 8 bases are a match to TRBD2. The V gene's germline CDR1 is MGHRA and CDR2 YSYEKL. CDR3 length equals 16 residues. After removal of 3 bases from V and 7 bases from J, the junction contained 14 bases not matched to a gene. The CDR3 DNA reads as TGCGCCAGCAGCCACCGCCCAGGGACTAGTGGAAAAGAGCAGTACTTC. Its translation is CASSHRPGTSGKEQYF.

The chain is built from TRBV29-1 and TRBJ2-7; TRBD1 is a possible D gene (5 bases). Germline values: CDR1 SQVTM, CDR2 ANQGSEA. The CDR3 is 13 residues long. Trimming shortened V by 2 bases and J by 2 bases, and 10 bases separated the two germline ends. The CDR3 coding sequence is TGCAGCGTTGAAAAACAGGAACCCTACGAGCAGTACTTC. Its translation: CSVEKQEPYEQYF.

V is TRBV28 and J is TRBJ2-7, with D maybe TRBD1 (6 bases). Trimming pared 3 bases from V and 2 bases from J, leaving 11 bases between. CDR1 is MDHEN and CDR2 is SYDVKM in the germline V gene. CDR3 length: 14 amino acids. In DNA form, the CDR3 reads TGTGCCAGCAGTTTGACTGGGACAACCTACGAGCAGTACTTC. Its protein is CASSLTGTTYEQYF.

The genes are TRBV6-1 and TRBJ2-1; TRBD2 matches at 8 bases. V lost 1 base and J lost 7; bases outside the gene matches: 6. CDR1 is MNHNS and CDR2 is SASEGT in the germline V gene. CDR3 size: 15 residues. The CDR3 here is CASSEGSGGGNEQFF. The CDR3 DNA follows: TGTGCCAGCAGTGAAGGAAGCGGGGGAGGGAATGAGCAGTTCTTC.

The chain is built from TRBV9 and TRBJ2-1; a possible D gene is TRBD2 (5 bases). V lost 7 bases, J lost 8 bases, and 10 bases lay in between. This CDR3 comprises 11 residues. Germline-derived CDR1 and CDR2 are SGDLS and YYNGEE. CDR3 protein: CASARGYEQFF. For the CDR3, the DNA is TGTGCCAGCGCCAGAGGGTATGAGCAGTTCTTC.

This chain connects TRBV11-2 to TRBJ2-7; 7 bases fit TRBD1. V was pared by 1 base and J by 7 bases, with 7 bases of the junction left unmatched. The V gene's germline CDR1 is SGHAT and CDR2 FQNNGV. The CDR3 contains 14 residues. Written as DNA, the CDR3 is TGTGCCAGCAGCTTAGGACAGGGTGGGTCGGAGCAGTACTTC. Translated: CASSLGQGGSEQYF.

The rearrangement joins TRBV2 to TRBJ1-1; tentative D call: TRBD1 (5 bases). This CDR3 has 15 amino acids. Trimming took off 2 bases at V and 1 base at J, with 11 bases between the two ends. Germline CDR1 and CDR2: SNHLY and FYNNEI. The DNA for the CDR3 is TGTGCCAGCAGTGAATGGGGGGTTCCGAACACTGAAGCTTTCTTT. This translates into CASSEWGVPNTEAFF.

The chain combines TRBV11-1 with TRBJ2-2, with a weak D call TRBD1 (6 bases). Trimming shortened V by 6 bases and J by 1 base, and 12 bases separated the two germline ends. This CDR3 region has 15 residues. In germline, CDR1 is SGHAT, CDR2 FQDESV (reference sequence). In nucleotides, the CDR3 is TGTGCCAGCAGAACTAAGGGACAGAACACCGGGGAGCTGTTTTTT. As protein: CASRTKGQNTGELFF. Complete variable domain (other parts from reference TRBV11-1 and TRBJ2-2): EAEVAQSPRYKITEKSQAVAFWCDPISGHATLYWYRQILGQGPELLVQFQDESVVDDSQLPKDRFSAERLKGVDSTLKIQPAELGDSAMYLCASRTKGQNTGELFFGEGSRLTVL.

The rearrangement links TRBV29-1 to TRBJ1-2; no reliable D call. There are 14 residues in the CDR3. Looked up from germline, CDR1 is SQVTM and CDR2 is ANQGSEA. V was trimmed by 6 bases and J by 6 bases, leaving 20 bases between them. This chain's CDR3 is CSVSPAKRTNGYTF. The CDR3 DNA sequence: TGCAGCGTCTCTCCGGCTAAGAGGACTAATGGCTACACCTTC.

The chain couples TRBV12-2 to TRBJ2-6; no DNA check was done on the table's D call, TRBD1. TRBV12-2 is tagged as a pseudogene. The CDR3 extends over 20 amino acids. The CDR3 DNA follows: TGTGCAAGTCGCTTACGTGAATTGGCAGGTACTGCTGGGGGGGCCAACGTCCTGACTTTC. Encoded protein: CASRLRELAGTAGGANVLTF.

The chain employs TRBV6-4 and TRBJ2-1, with TRBD2 matching 7 bases. CDR1 is MRHNA, CDR2 SNTAGT, per germline. The CDR3 spans 14 residues. The J segment lost 9 bases and the V segment lost 3 bases, leaving 8 bases of the junction unmatched. This chain's CDR3 is CASSELPPGGEQFF. The CDR3 DNA is TGTGCCAGCAGTGAATTGCCCCCGGGGGGTGAGCAGTTCTTC.

The rearrangement joins TRBV27 to TRBJ1-2; a weak D match, TRBD1 (6 bases). Trimming took 6 bases from V and 4 from J, leaving 12 bases between them. The germline V gene has CDR1 MNHEY and CDR2 SMNVEV (reference sequence). The CDR3 is 13 amino acids. In DNA, the CDR3 is TGTGCCAGCAGAGAGGGGGTCAGCTATGGCTACACCTTC. Its translation: CASREGVSYGYTF.

V usage is TRBV28 and J usage is TRBJ1-4; D is unresolved. From germline, CDR1 is MDHEN and CDR2 SYDVKM. Trimming removed 8 bases from V and 8 bases from J, with 9 bases in between. The CDR3 length is 11 residues. The CDR3 sequence: CASRLEEKLFF. CDR3 sequence (DNA): TGTGCCAGCCGGTTAGAGGAAAAACTGTTTTTT.

The gene calls are TRBV27 and TRBJ2-5; tentative D call: TRBD1 (6 bases). The germline V gene has CDR1 MNHEY and CDR2 SMNVEV (reference sequence). The CDR3 has 13 residues. Trimming stripped 2 bases from V and 6 bases from J, with 10 bases between. The CDR3: CASSLGGQKTQYF. The CDR3 DNA follows: TGTGCCAGCAGTTTAGGTGGACAGAAGACCCAGTACTTC.

The V and J genes are TRBV10-3 and TRBJ2-2, with D perhaps matching TRBD2 (8 bases). The CDR3 is 17 amino acids. V was trimmed by 3 bases and J by 2 bases, leaving 16 bases between them. Per germline, CDR1 ENHRY and CDR2 SYGVKD. The CDR3 DNA is TGTGCCATCAGTGATCCCCCGGGAGGGGGCAACACCGGGGAGCTGTTTTTT. It specifies CAISDPPGGGNTGELFF.

The chain uses TRBV4-2 and TRBJ2-3; 13 bases line up with TRBD2. The junction had 1 base not matched to a gene; V was cut back by 4 bases and J by 3 bases. Germline values: CDR1 LGHNA, CDR2 YNFKEQ. The CDR3 length is 15 residues. The CDR3 protein is CASSRLAGGTDTQYF. The CDR3 DNA sequence: TGTGCCAGCAGCCGACTAGCGGGGGGAACAGATACGCAGTATTTT.

The chain couples TRBV4-1 to TRBJ1-4, with TRBD1 identical over 9 bases. J lost 6 bases, V lost 5 bases, and 7 bases had no gene match. The CDR3 is 15 amino acids. The V gene's germline CDR1 is MGHRA and CDR2 YSYEKL. CDR3 loop: CASSYHRGRYEKLFF. In nucleotides, the CDR3 is TGCGCCAGCAGCTACCACAGGGGGCGGTATGAAAAACTGTTTTTT.

The chain employs TRBV27 and TRBJ2-1; 7 bases map to TRBD1. V lost 2 bases and J lost 2; bases outside the gene matches: 9. Germline values: CDR1 MNHEY, CDR2 SMNVEV (reference sequence). The CDR3 contains 17 residues. CDR3 coding DNA: TGTGCCAGCAGTTTACGGACAGGAGGATCCACCTACAATGAGCAGTTCTTC. Translated, it gives CASSLRTGGSTYNEQFF.

The chain joins TRBV5-5 to TRBJ1-4; tentatively, D is TRBD1 (5 bases). Per germline, CDR1 SGHKS and CDR2 YYEKEE (reference sequence). The CDR3 sequence is 14 residues long. Trimming left V 4 bases short and J 5 bases short, with 12 bases between. The CDR3 reads CASSIDSPNEKLFF. CDR3 bases: TGTGCCAGCAGCATTGACAGTCCGAATGAAAAACTGTTTTTT.

This chain joins TRBV15 and TRBJ1-5, with TRBD1 as a possible D gene (5 bases). The CDR3 length is 15 residues. V gave up 0 bases and J gave up 9 bases, with 15 bases separating them. CDR1 is LNHNV, CDR2 YYDKDF, per germline (reference sequence). CDR3 nucleotides: TGTGCCACCAGCAGAGATAAACAGGACGGGCGGCCCCAGCATTTT. It encodes CATSRDKQDGRPQHF.

The chain couples TRBV10-3 to TRBJ2-6; 7 nucleotides line up with TRBD1. J was trimmed by 3 bases and V by 5 bases; bases with no gene match: 10. Germline V gives CDR1 ENHRY, CDR2 SYGVKD. The CDR3 totals 17 residues. The CDR3 loop is CAISSIGTGDGANVLTF. CDR3 in DNA: TGTGCCATCAGTAGCATAGGTACAGGGGATGGGGCCAACGTCCTGACTTTC.

The V call is TRBV19, the J call TRBJ2-1; 15 positions agree with TRBD2. There are 13 residues in the CDR3. With 11 bases clipped from V and 9 bases from J, the junction kept 5 bases outside the gene matches. Germline CDR1 and CDR2: LNHDA and SQIVND (reference sequence). The CDR3 DNA sequence: TGTGCCGGAGGACTAGCGGGAGGGGGTGAGCAGTTCTTC. This sequence encodes CAGGLAGGGEQFF.

V gene TRBV5-4 combines with J gene TRBJ2-1, with 8 bases matching TRBD2. The V gene end was trimmed by 4 bases and the J gene end by 3 bases; junction bases not matched to a gene: 3. The CDR3 is 14 amino acids. CDR1 and CDR2 (germline): SGHNT, YYREEE (reference sequence). CDR3 coding DNA: TGTGCCAGCAGCCACAGCGGGAGCTACAATGAGCAGTTCTTC. It specifies CASSHSGSYNEQFF.

J is TRBJ2-1 and V is TRBV30, with 11 bases fitting TRBD2. Germline CDR1 reads GTSNPN; CDR2 reads SVGIG (reference sequence). V lost 5 bases and J lost 8; bases outside the gene matches: 5. The CDR3 is made up of 13 amino acids. The CDR3 here is CAWSVAGGDEQFF. The CDR3 DNA reads TGTGCCTGGTCCGTAGCGGGAGGGGATGAGCAGTTCTTC.